This TCR beta chain is from a study of CD8 T cells in ankylosing spondylitis. Losses at the gene ends were 7 bases for V and 2 bases for J; bases not matched to a gene: 5. Germline CDR1 MNHNS, CDR2 SASEGT. CDR3 length: 14 amino acids. Study-wide results and limits: In ankylosing spondylitis patients, matched synovial fluid reportedly showed significant enrichment of disease-linked clones. Earlier authors reported some of these motif variants in reactive arthritis synovial fluid and blood. Disease-linked clones were found to be CD8+ and relatively rare in peripheral blood.

This clonotype appeared many times. The antigen is unknown. With molecular barcodes, quantitative 5'-RACE was used to make the TCR beta libraries. MiXCR, run by TCRdb on the 5' RACE reads, gives a single entry per CDR3 protein. This table holds roughly 150,000 distinct CDR3 sequences, about 7% found once. The sample comprised blood, either unsorted or a sorted T cell fraction (not recorded which). The chain recombines TRBV6-1 with TRBJ2-1; 7 positions match TRBD1. This clonotype originated in a female donor with ankylosing spondylitis or in good health (not recorded which). The DNA for the CDR3 is TGTGCCAGCACTCGGACAGGAACCTACAATGAGCAGTTCTTC. Amino acid sequence: CASTRTGTYNEQFF.